This T cell receptor beta chain originates from a study of T cell responses to AZD1222 COVID-19 vaccine. Remarks on this clone: The antigen is unknown.

Germline CDR1 and CDR2: SGHTA and FQGNSA. The ends were cut back, 7 bases at V and 7 bases at J, with 16 bases in the middle. This CDR3 spans 13 amino acids. The data were produced by immunoSEQ multiplex PCR, yet TCRdb's version contains in-frame clones alone and is incomplete. The table shows some 170,000 clones, with more than 75% occurring only once. General study results and limits: It should be noted that donors were predominantly white British and more often female, and clonal diversity was possibly underestimated. Dominant at 160-218 and 743-854, vaccine-associated CD4 TCRs also spanned spike. Repertoires were sampled only after the peak T cell response.

The source of this sequence is an adult who received the AZD1222 COVID-19 vaccine. Source: peripheral blood, taken 28 days after the second AZD1222 dose. This chain joins TRBV7-2 and TRBJ2-5; D perhaps matches TRBD1 (6 bases). The CDR3 protein is CASIRRTAGTQYF. CDR3 sequence (DNA): TGTGCCAGCATCCGTAGGACAGCAGGGACCCAGTACTTC.